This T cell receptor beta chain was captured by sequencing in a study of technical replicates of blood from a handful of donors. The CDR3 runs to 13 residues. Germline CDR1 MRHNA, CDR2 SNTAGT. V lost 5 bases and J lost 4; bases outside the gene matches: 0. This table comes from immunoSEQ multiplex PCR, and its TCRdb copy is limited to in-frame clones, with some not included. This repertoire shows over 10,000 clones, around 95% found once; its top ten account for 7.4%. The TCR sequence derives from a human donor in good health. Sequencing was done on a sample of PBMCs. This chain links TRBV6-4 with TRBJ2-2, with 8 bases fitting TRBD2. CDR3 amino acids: CASSSGSTGELFF. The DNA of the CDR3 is TGTGCCAGCAGTAGCGGGAGCACCGGGGAGCTGTTTTTT.